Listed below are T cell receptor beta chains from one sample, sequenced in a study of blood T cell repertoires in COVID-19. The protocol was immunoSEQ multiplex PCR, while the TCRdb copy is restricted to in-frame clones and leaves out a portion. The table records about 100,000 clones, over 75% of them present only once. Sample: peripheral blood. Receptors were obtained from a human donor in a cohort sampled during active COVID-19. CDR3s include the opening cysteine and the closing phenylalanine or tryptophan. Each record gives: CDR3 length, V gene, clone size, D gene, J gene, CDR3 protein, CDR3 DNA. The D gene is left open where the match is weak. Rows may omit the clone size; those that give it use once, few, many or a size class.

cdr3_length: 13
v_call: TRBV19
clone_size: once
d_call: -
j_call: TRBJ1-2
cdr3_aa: CASSAPGAYGYTF
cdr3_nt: TGTGCCAGTAGTGCCCCAGGGGCCTATGGCTACACCTTC

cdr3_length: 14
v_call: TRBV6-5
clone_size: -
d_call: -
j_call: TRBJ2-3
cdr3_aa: CASSTGVAQPTQYF
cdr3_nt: TGTGCCAGCAGTACCGGAGTAGCTCAGCCTACGCAGTATTTT

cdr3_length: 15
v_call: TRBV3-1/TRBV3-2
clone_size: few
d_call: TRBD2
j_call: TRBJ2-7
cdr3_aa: CASSQAPGGYYEQYF
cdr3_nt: TGTGCCAGCAGCCAAGCCCCGGGGGGTTACTACGAGCAGTACTTC

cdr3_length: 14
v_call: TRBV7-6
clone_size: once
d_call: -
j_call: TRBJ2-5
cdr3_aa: CASSLAIGQETQYF
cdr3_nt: TGTGCCAGCAGCTTAGCGATCGGGCAAGAGACCCAGTACTTC

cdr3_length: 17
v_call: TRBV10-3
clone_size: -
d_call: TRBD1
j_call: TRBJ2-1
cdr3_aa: CATGDRESARSYNEQFF
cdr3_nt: TGTGCCACCGGGGACAGGGAATCTGCGAGGTCCTACAATGAGCAGTTCTTC

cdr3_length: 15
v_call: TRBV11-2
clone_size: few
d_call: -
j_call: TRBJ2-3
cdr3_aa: CASSLGDRSTDTQYF
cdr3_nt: TGTGCCAGCAGCTTAGGAGACAGAAGCACAGATACGCAGTATTTT

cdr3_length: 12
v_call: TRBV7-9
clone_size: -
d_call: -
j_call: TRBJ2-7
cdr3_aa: CASTRSGNEQYF
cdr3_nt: TGTGCCAGCACGCGCTCAGGGAACGAGCAGTACTTC

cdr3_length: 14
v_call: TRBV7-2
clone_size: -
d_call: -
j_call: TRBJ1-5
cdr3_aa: CASSSRGDNQPQHF
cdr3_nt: TGTGCCAGCAGCTCCCGGGGAGACAATCAGCCCCAGCATTTT

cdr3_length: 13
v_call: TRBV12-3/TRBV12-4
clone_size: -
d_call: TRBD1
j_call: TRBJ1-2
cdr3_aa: CASGTVRVYGYTF
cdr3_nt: TGTGCCAGCGGGACAGTCCGGGTCTATGGCTACACCTTC

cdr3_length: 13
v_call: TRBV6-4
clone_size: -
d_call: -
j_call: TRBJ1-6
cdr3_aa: CASRRDFNSPLHF
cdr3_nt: TGTGCCAGCAGGAGGGACTTCAATTCACCCCTCCACTTT

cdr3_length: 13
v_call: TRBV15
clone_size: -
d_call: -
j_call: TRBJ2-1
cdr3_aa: CATSRDIENEQFF
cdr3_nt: TGTGCCACCAGCAGAGATATCGAGAATGAGCAGTTCTTC

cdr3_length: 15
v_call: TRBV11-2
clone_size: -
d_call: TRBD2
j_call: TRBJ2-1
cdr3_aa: CASSLTSGGYNEQFF
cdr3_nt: TGTGCCAGCAGCCTGACTAGCGGGGGGTACAATGAGCAGTTCTTC

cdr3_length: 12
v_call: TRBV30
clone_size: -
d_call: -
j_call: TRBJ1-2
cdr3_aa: CAWSGAALGYTF
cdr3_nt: TGTGCCTGGAGTGGGGCAGCTCTGGGCTACACCTTC

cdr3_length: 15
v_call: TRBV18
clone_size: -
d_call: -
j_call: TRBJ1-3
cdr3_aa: CASSPTESSGNTIYF
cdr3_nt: TGTGCCAGCTCACCTACAGAGAGCTCTGGAAACACCATATATTTT

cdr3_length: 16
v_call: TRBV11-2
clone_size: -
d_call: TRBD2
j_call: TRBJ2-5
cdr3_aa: CASSLSGLAGAETQYF
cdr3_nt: TGTGCCAGCAGCCTCTCGGGACTAGCGGGCGCAGAGACCCAGTACTTC

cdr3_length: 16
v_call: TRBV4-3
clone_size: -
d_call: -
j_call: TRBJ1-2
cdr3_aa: CASSQEVGAGNYGYTF
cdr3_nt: TGCGCCAGCAGCCAAGAAGTAGGGGCCGGAAACTATGGCTACACCTTC

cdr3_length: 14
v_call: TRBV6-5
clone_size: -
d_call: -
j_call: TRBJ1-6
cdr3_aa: CASNAGEINSPLHF
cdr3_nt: TGTGCCAGCAATGCCGGGGAGATTAATTCACCCCTCCACTTT

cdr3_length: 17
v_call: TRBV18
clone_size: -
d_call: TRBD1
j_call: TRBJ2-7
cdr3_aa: CASSTLRPGQGAREQYF
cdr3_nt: TGTGCCAGCTCAACACTACGGCCGGGACAGGGGGCGAGAGAGCAGTACTTC

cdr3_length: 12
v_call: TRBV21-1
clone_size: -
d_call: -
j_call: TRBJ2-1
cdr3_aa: CASSTGSNEQFF
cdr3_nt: TGTGCCAGCAGCACGGGGAGCAATGAGCAGTTCTTC

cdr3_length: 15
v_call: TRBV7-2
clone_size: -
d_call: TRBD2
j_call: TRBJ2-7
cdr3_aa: CASSLEASGSYEQYF
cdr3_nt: TGTGCCAGCAGCTTAGAGGCTAGCGGGAGTTACGAGCAGTACTTC